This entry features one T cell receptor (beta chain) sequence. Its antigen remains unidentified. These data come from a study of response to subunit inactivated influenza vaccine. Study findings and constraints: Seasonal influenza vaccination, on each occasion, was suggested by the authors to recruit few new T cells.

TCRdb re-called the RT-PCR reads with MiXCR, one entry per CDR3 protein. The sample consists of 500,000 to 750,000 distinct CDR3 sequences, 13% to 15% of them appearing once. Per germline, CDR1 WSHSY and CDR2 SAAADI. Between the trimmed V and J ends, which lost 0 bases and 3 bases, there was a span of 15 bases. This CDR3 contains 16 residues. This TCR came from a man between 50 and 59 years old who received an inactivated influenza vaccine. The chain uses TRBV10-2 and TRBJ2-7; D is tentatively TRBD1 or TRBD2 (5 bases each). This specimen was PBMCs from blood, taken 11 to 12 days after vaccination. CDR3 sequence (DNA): TGCGCCAGCAGTGAGTCGAGGGGCGGAACGAACTACGAGCAGTACTTC. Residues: CASSESRGGTNYEQYF.